This passage covers 29 T cell receptor beta chains from one sample sequenced in a study of blood T cell repertoires in COVID-19. Clones were read by immunoSEQ multiplex PCR, and TCRdb kept only the in-frame ones, dropping some. The sample shows about 300,000 clones, more than 80% of them seen only once. The material sequenced was peripheral blood. Receptors originate from a woman in her 30s with COVID-19, enrolled during active disease.

V gene TRBV7-6 combines with J gene TRBJ2-7, with 7 bases matching TRBD2. The CDR3 contains 18 residues. V gave up 2 bases and J gave up 6 bases; unmatched junction bases: 19. Germline loops: CDR1 SGHVS, CDR2 FNYEAQ. The CDR3 coding sequence is TGTGCCAGCAGCTTAACACCCTGGGATGAGTTGGGGGGGAGCGAGCAGTACTTC. Protein: CASSLTPWDELGGSEQYF.

The chain has TRBV28 and TRBJ1-3; D call uncertain. Trimming cost V 5 bases and J 0 bases, with 11 bases left between them. The CDR3 totals 15 residues. Looked up from germline, CDR1 is MDHEN and CDR2 is SYDVKM. The CDR3 spells CASSPPGSSGNTIYF. In DNA, the CDR3 is TGTGCCAGCAGTCCCCCGGGGTCCTCTGGAAACACCATATATTTT.

This chain uses TRBV13 with TRBJ2-3, with D perhaps TRBD2 (5 bases). The CDR3 has 16 amino acids. The germline CDR1 and CDR2 sequences are PRHDT and FYEKMQ (reference sequence). The ends were cut back, 4 bases at V and 6 bases at J, with 20 bases in the middle. DNA for the CDR3: TGTGCCAGCAGCTCCTCCCGGACTCGGAGTATGGATACGCAGTATTTT. Amino acids: CASSSSRTRSMDTQYF.

The chain employs TRBV9 and TRBJ2-5; D is unresolved. This CDR3 is built from 14 residues. CDR1 and CDR2 from the germline V gene are SGDLS and YYNGEE. Trimming removed 4 bases from V and 5 bases from J, with 15 bases in between. In nucleotides, the CDR3 is TGTGCCAGCAGCAGACTCGGTGCCGGGGAGACCCAGTACTTC. Its translation: CASSRLGAGETQYF.

The gene calls are TRBV10-2 and TRBJ2-1; D is ambiguous. In germline, CDR1 is WSHSY, CDR2 SAAADI. Trimming stripped 5 bases from V and 7 bases from J, with 3 bases between. This CDR3 is built from 10 residues. This CDR3 reads CASSLNEQFF. As DNA, the CDR3 is TGCGCCAGCAGTTTAAATGAGCAGTTCTTC.

The rearrangement joins TRBV6-5 to TRBJ1-1, with unresolved D. Trimming removed 6 bases from V and 1 base from J, with 15 bases in between. Germline lookup yields CDR1 MNHEY and CDR2 SVGAGI. There are 15 residues in the CDR3. The CDR3 DNA sequence: TGTGCCAGCAGCTCCGGTGGACTGGAGAACACTGAAGCTTTCTTT. This gives the protein CASSSGGLENTEAFF.

This clone was counted a few times. The chain uses TRBV11-3 and TRBJ2-5; 9 bases agree with TRBD2. Germline-derived CDR1 and CDR2 are SGHNT and YENEEA. The CDR3 is made up of 14 amino acids. J was trimmed by 5 bases and V by 3 bases; bases with no gene match: 4. The CDR3 loop is CASSFSGRAETQYF. CDR3 bases: TGTGCCAGCAGCTTTAGCGGGAGAGCGGAGACCCAGTACTTC. Full variable domain (remainder filled in from reference TRBV11-3 and TRBJ2-5): EAGVVQSPRYKIIEKKQPVAFWCNPISGHNTLYWYLQNLGQGPELLIRYENEEAVDDSQLPKDRFSAERLKGVDSTLKIQPAELGDSAVYLCASSFSGRAETQYFGPGTRLLVL.

The rearrangement uses TRBV2 and TRBJ1-1; 8 nucleotides align to TRBD1. The V segment lost 6 bases and the J segment 3 bases; nucleotides outside the gene matches: 9. CDR1 and CDR2 from the germline V gene are SNHLY and FYNNEI. The CDR3 has 15 residues. As DNA, the CDR3 is TGTGCCAGCAGGACCGCAGGGGGCGGGCACACTGAAGCTTTCTTT. Protein sequence: CASRTAGGGHTEAFF.

This clone was observed once. CDR3 bases: TGTGCCAGCAGCCCAGGGACAGGGGACTACGAGCAGTACTTC. It codes for CASSPGTGDYEQYF. The chain combines TRBV6-6 with TRBJ2-7; 10 nucleotides line up with TRBD1. The CDR3 runs 14 residues. Germline CDR1 MNHNY, CDR2 SVGAGI (reference sequence). With 6 bases clipped from V and 3 bases from J, the junction kept 5 bases outside the gene matches.

CDR3 sequence reads: CASSAVAGAYEQYF. The CDR3 coding sequence is TGTGCCAGCAGCGCCGTAGCGGGCGCCTACGAGCAGTACTTC. The gene calls are TRBV11-2 and TRBJ2-7; 7 bases map to TRBD2. CDR3 length: 14 amino acids. V gave up 5 bases and J gave up 2 bases; unmatched junction bases: 6. Germline V gene data show CDR1 as SGHAT and CDR2 as FQNNGV.

This clone was recorded once. The rearrangement uses TRBV5-4 and TRBJ2-1; TRBD2 matches at 16 bases. Looked up from germline, CDR1 is SGHNT and CDR2 is YYREEE (reference sequence). The V and J ends lost 1 base and 7 bases, in that order; junction bases with no gene match: 11. This CDR3 contains 19 residues. This CDR3 is CASSLWGLAGGPGSNEQFF. The CDR3 nucleotides are TGTGCCAGCAGCTTGTGGGGACTAGCGGGAGGGCCAGGAAGTAATGAGCAGTTCTTC.

The rearrangement joins TRBV5-1 to TRBJ2-2, with TRBD2 matching 9 bases. The CDR3 has 15 amino acids. Losses at the gene ends were 4 bases for V and 4 bases for J; bases not matched to a gene: 5. CDR1 is SGHRS, CDR2 YFSETQ, per germline. CDR3 residues: CASSLREGSTGELFF. The CDR3 DNA reads as TGCGCCAGCAGCCTGCGGGAGGGTAGCACCGGGGAGCTGTTTTTT.

The chain has TRBV6-5 and TRBJ2-2; maybe TRBD2 (5 bases). V was clipped by 6 bases and J by 4 bases, with 12 bases between them. The V gene's germline CDR1 is MNHEY and CDR2 SVGAGI. CDR3 length: 14 residues. The CDR3 region has the DNA TGTGCCAGCAGCCACACTAGTTTCACCGGGGAGCTGTTTTTT. Its translation is CASSHTSFTGELFF.

The chain carries TRBV9 and TRBJ2-1; 14 bases align to TRBD2. V shed 4 bases, J shed 6 bases, and the junction held 12 bases outside the gene matches. This CDR3 has 18 amino acids. CDR1 SGDLS and CDR2 YYNGEE come from the germline V gene. The DNA of the CDR3 is TGTGCCAGCAGCCTTACCGGGACTAGCGGGAGCATCGGCAATGAGCAGTTCTTC. Its protein is CASSLTGTSGSIGNEQFF.

This clone has only a few counts. The V gene is TRBV9, the J gene TRBJ2-2; a possible D gene is TRBD1 (6 bases). The V gene's germline CDR1 is SGDLS and CDR2 YYNGEE. The CDR3 sequence is 12 residues long. The V end lost 6 bases, the J end lost 4 bases, and 7 bases lay between the germline ends. This CDR3 reads CASKGGTGELFF. The CDR3 coding sequence is TGTGCCAGCAAAGGGGGCACCGGGGAGCTGTTTTTT.

The rearrangement joins TRBV28 to TRBJ1-3; 7 bases fit TRBD1. With 1 base clipped from V and 4 bases from J, the junction kept 10 bases outside the gene matches. Germline V gene lookup returns CDR1 MDHEN and CDR2 SYDVKM. The CDR3 spans 17 residues. This CDR3 is CASSLFFTGTAGNTIYF. The CDR3 DNA sequence: TGTGCCAGCAGTTTATTTTTTACAGGGACAGCCGGAAACACCATATATTTT.

About this clone: It is likely a read error: a sequence one base away is far more abundant. V usage is TRBV2 and J usage is TRBJ1-4; 9 bases are shared with TRBD1. V dropped 6 bases and J dropped 4; count of bases not matched to a gene: 3. Germline-derived CDR1 and CDR2 are SNHLY and FYNNEI. CDR3 length equals 14 residues. The CDR3 DNA follows: TGTGCCAGCAGCCGGACAGGGGTTAATGAAAAACTGTTTTTT. This sequence encodes CASSRTGVNEKLFF.

The V and J genes are TRBV5-1 and TRBJ2-2; D may be TRBD2 (6 bases). This CDR3 comprises 16 residues. The germline V gene has CDR1 SGHRS and CDR2 YFSETQ. The V and J ends lost 8 bases and 7 bases respectively, with 24 bases between them. The DNA of the CDR3 is TGCGCCAGTGGCGAAGGGGCGGGACCTCAATACGGGGAGCTGTTTTTT. This codes for CASGEGAGPQYGELFF.

Here the CDR3 DNA reads TGTGCAAGTCGCCCCACGCCTAGCGGGAGTGTCTACGAGCAGTACTTC. This sequence encodes CASRPTPSGSVYEQYF. V and J are TRBV12-2 and TRBJ2-7; TRBD2, the D gene given by the table, was not confirmed from the DNA. TRBV12-2 is recorded as a pseudogene. This CDR3 has 16 residues.

Only a few counts were recorded for this clone. CDR3 DNA: TGTGCCAGCAGTCCCGCTCCCGGCAGGCGCACTTTCTATGGCTACACCTTC. Its translation: CASSPAPGRRTFYGYTF. V gene TRBV27 combines with J gene TRBJ1-2; D remains ambiguous. Trimming left V 5 bases short and J 4 bases short, with 23 bases between. This CDR3 comprises 17 residues. Germline lookup yields CDR1 MNHEY and CDR2 SMNVEV (reference sequence).

The rearrangement joins TRBV5-4 to TRBJ2-3; TRBD2 agrees at 12 bases. Per germline, CDR1 SGHNT and CDR2 YYREEE (reference sequence). The CDR3 consists of 17 residues. Trimming removed 3 bases from V and 3 bases from J; junction bases left unmatched: 8. The CDR3 DNA sequence: TGTGCCAGCAGCTCGACTAGCGGGAGTCTCGGGACAGATACGCAGTATTTT. It specifies CASSSTSGSLGTDTQYF.

This clone came up a few times. As DNA, the CDR3 is TGTGCCAGCAACGTCCCGGGACAGGGAGTTGGCGGCTACACCTTC. Protein: CASNVPGQGVGGYTF. The chain couples TRBV28 to TRBJ1-2; the match to TRBD1 covers 9 bases. This CDR3 spans 15 amino acids. Germline lookup yields CDR1 MDHEN and CDR2 SYDVKM. Losses at the gene ends were 7 bases for V and 8 bases for J; bases not matched to a gene: 14.

The chain uses TRBV28 and TRBJ2-5; D might be TRBD2 (6 bases). CDR3 length equals 14 residues. Germline CDR1 reads MDHEN; CDR2 reads SYDVKM. V lost 6 bases, J lost 5 bases, and 16 bases lay in between. CDR3 region: CASRPRLVSETQYF. In DNA form, the CDR3 reads TGTGCCAGCAGACCGAGACTAGTTAGTGAGACCCAGTACTTC.

The chain recombines TRBV6-5 with TRBJ2-7, with 11 bases fitting TRBD2. CDR1 and CDR2 (germline): MNHEY, SVGAGI. V trimming: 6 bases; J trimming: 3 bases; junction bases outside the gene matches: 7. This CDR3 comprises 15 residues. CDR3 DNA: TGTGCCAGCAGCCCCGGACTAGCGGGCCTCTACGAGCAGTACTTC. Its protein is CASSPGLAGLYEQYF.

The rearrangement joins TRBV3-1 (or the pseudogene TRBV3-2) to TRBJ2-1; 12 nucleotides match TRBD2. The germline CDR1 and CDR2 sequences are LGHDT and YNNKEL (reference sequence). V trimming: 3 bases; J trimming: 10 bases; junction bases outside the gene matches: 7. This CDR3 region has 15 residues. This CDR3 is CASSHLLAGGGEQFF. In nucleotides, the CDR3 is TGTGCCAGCAGCCATCTTCTAGCGGGAGGGGGGGAGCAGTTCTTC.

The chain combines TRBV5-6 with TRBJ1-1; D not certain. V shed 0 bases and J shed 0 bases, with 9 bases lying between them. Germline CDR1 reads SGHDT; CDR2 reads YYEEEE. The CDR3 totals 15 residues. Written as DNA, the CDR3 is TGTGCCAGCAGCTTGGTGGGCAGGTTGAACACTGAAGCTTTCTTT. This gives the protein CASSLVGRLNTEAFF.

The rearrangement joins TRBV25-1 to TRBJ2-5; no reliable D call. Trimming took 4 bases from V and 4 from J, leaving 4 bases between them. The CDR3 has 11 amino acids. Per germline, CDR1 MGHDK and CDR2 SYGVNS. The CDR3 here is CASSARETQYF. In DNA form, the CDR3 reads TGTGCCAGCAGTGCTCGAGAGACCCAGTACTTC.

The chain has TRBV2 and TRBJ2-7; 9 positions agree with TRBD1. After removal of 5 bases from V and 6 bases from J, the junction contained 2 bases not matched to a gene. The CDR3 covers 12 residues. CDR1 is SNHLY and CDR2 is FYNNEI in the germline V gene. CDR3 protein: CASSQDRGEQYF. The DNA for the CDR3 is TGTGCCAGCAGTCAGGACAGGGGCGAGCAGTACTTC.

For this clone: Relative to the germline gene, one junction end is altered; a read error may explain this. V and J are TRBV5-1 and TRBJ1-5; perhaps TRBD1 as D (5 bases). There are 14 residues in the CDR3. Germline CDR1 SGHRS, CDR2 YFSETQ. CDR3 residues: CARSLGGVDQPQHF. CDR3 coding DNA: TGCGCCCGCAGCTTGGGGGGGGTAGACCAGCCCCAGCATTTT.